This TCR beta chain was documented in a study of cytomegalovirus exposure and HLA in healthy donors. About the research overall: Earlier findings included about 120 million unique TCR beta sequences obtained from roughly 200 million T cells. Whole-study results and caveats: In an earlier analysis, productive rearrangement rates for most beta V segments clustered near 87% or 30%. Near-uniform donor sequencing depth was presumed by presence/absence analyses. In vitro work confirmed that a few CMV-associated chains recognize CMV antigens.

PCR used 60 Vbeta primers and 13 Jbeta primers. Only in-frame clones appear in the TCRdb table, and some are missing; sequencing was by immunoSEQ multiplex PCR. The sample lists 95,000 to 150,000 clones, around 73% occurring once. The CDR3 consists of 14 residues. Trimming took off 4 bases at V and 3 bases at J, with 13 bases between the two ends. Germline V lookup: CDR1 SGHRS, CDR2 YFSETQ. Remarks on this clone: Its specificity is not known.

This clonotype was obtained from a man in his sixties in good health and CMV-seropositive. V is TRBV5-1 and J is TRBJ2-5, with D unclear. Sequencing was performed on PBMCs. CDR3 loop: CASSLSGLEETQYF. The CDR3 DNA reads as TGCGCCAGCAGCCTATCGGGTCTCGAAGAGACCCAGTACTTC.